This T cell receptor beta chain emerged from a study of CD8 T cells in Susac syndrome. Study findings and constraints: Roughly 5 Susac-specific public clones appeared in CD8+ TEMRA repertoires, and 15 to 20 in total CD8+ repertoires. Susac syndrome CD8+ repertoires were clonally expanded, most strongly in CD8+ TEMRA cells.

After extraction with the RNeasy kit, 0.5 to 1 ug of the RNA was reverse transcribed using random hexamers. Amplification of the TCR beta CDR3 was carried out by immunoSEQ multiplex PCR, which spanned a total of 54 Vbeta and 13 Jbeta segments. TCRdb reanalysed the immunoSEQ multiplex PCR reads using MiXCR and keeps one entry per CDR3 protein. The table shows 100,000 to 150,000 distinct CDR3 sequences, with 90% to 95% occurring only once. Remarks on this clonotype: The target antigen is unknown.

Sequenced material: CD8+ T cells from PBMCs. This sequence was found in a human donor with Susac syndrome.

The CDR3, as DNA: TGTGCCAGCAGCTTAGGGACCTCGGGCTACACCTTC. This translates into CASSLGTSGYTF. V and J are TRBV7-9 and TRBJ1-2; no clear D gene. CDR1 and CDR2 from the germline V gene are SEHNR and FQNEAQ (reference sequence). The CDR3 loop spans 12 amino acids. The ends were cut back, 1 base at V and 8 bases at J, with 8 bases in the middle. The full variable domain, completed using reference TRBV7-9 and TRBJ1-2, is DTGVSQNPRHKITKRGQNVTFRCDPISEHNRLYWYRQTLGQGPEFLTYFQNEAQLEKSRLLSDRFSAERPKGSFSTLEIQRTEQGDSAMYLCASSLGTSGYTFGSGTRLTVV.